The clone carrying this T cell receptor beta chain was seen more than once but under ten times. No antigen is known for it. Healthy Caucasian individuals made up all the donors. This CDR3 spans 17 amino acids. Germline CDR1 reads DFQATT; CDR2 reads SNEGSKA (reference sequence). TCRdb passed the 5' RACE reads through MiXCR, listing each CDR3 protein once. The table lists around 1.7 million distinct CDR3 sequences, under 35% of them singletons. This sample is drawn from a study of identical twins. Study-wide results and caveats: Low generation-probability sequences were in excess among twin-shared out-of-frame alpha sequences. There is a chance that invariant MAIT and iNKT cells partially muddied zero-insertion analyses.

The clonotype originates from a newborn girl in good health. The rearrangement links TRBV20-1 to TRBJ2-7; TRBD1 agrees at 9 bases. Matching the DNA end better, TRBJ2-5 makes the J call doubtful. The sample consisted of cord blood. The CDR3 region is CSASPYRDREVVETQYF. The DNA of the CDR3 is TGCAGTGCTAGTCCCTACCGGGACAGGGAAGTCGTGGAGACCCAGTACTTC.